These 9 T cell receptor beta chains were sequenced from one sample in a study of neoadjuvant nivolumab and ipilimumab in lung cancer. Libraries were prepared by immunoSEQ multiplex PCR; TCRdb keeps only in-frame clonotypes and omits some of them. In the table there are some 31,000 clones, around 90% of which are singletons. The specimen comprised peripheral blood, sampled after neoadjuvant nivolumab, alone or with ipilimumab, at or shortly before surgery. These receptors were obtained from an adult with non-small cell lung cancer.

The CDR3 DNA reads as TGTGCCAGTAGTACCGGGGACAGACCTCAAGAGACCCAGTACTTC. This translates into CASSTGDRPQETQYF. The chain employs TRBV19 and TRBJ2-5; 7 nucleotides align to TRBD1. Germline-derived CDR1 and CDR2 are LNHDA and SQIVND (reference sequence). V trimming: 4 bases; J trimming: 2 bases; junction bases outside the gene matches: 7. CDR3 length: 15 amino acids.

The chain has TRBV13 and TRBJ1-1, with D maybe TRBD1 (6 bases). The CDR3 runs to 15 residues. Trimming stripped 5 bases from V and 5 bases from J, with 18 bases between. Germline loops: CDR1 PRHDT, CDR2 FYEKMQ (reference sequence). The chain's CDR3 is CASSNNRDGWTEAFF. In DNA, the CDR3 is TGTGCCAGCAGCAACAACAGGGACGGTTGGACTGAAGCTTTCTTT.

This clone was seen just once. The chain employs TRBV2 and TRBJ2-7, with 9 positions matching TRBD1. The germline V gene has CDR1 SNHLY and CDR2 FYNNEI. The J segment lost 2 bases and the V segment lost 5 bases, leaving 10 bases of the junction unmatched. The CDR3 spans 16 residues. The CDR3 is CASSYILDRGTYEQYF. The CDR3 DNA reads TGTGCCAGCAGTTACATCCTGGACAGGGGAACCTACGAGCAGTACTTC. Full variable domain (outside the CDR3, taken from reference TRBV2 and TRBJ2-7): EPEVTQTPSHQVTQMGQEVILRCVPISNHLYFYWYRQILGQKVEFLVSFYNNEISEKSEIFDDQFSVERPDGSNFTLKIRSTKLEDSAMYFCASSYILDRGTYEQYFGPGTRLTVT.

The V call is TRBV28, the J call TRBJ2-2; 8 nucleotides agree with TRBD2. Trimming at V came to 6 bases and at J to 7 bases, leaving 16 bases not matched to a gene. Germline CDR1 is MDHEN and CDR2 is SYDVKM. The CDR3 is 17 amino acids. The DNA for the CDR3 is TGTGCCAGCAGCTCCCCATGGGAAGCGGGAGTAGACGGGGAGCTGTTTTTT. Protein: CASSSPWEAGVDGELFF.

The J gene is TRBJ1-1, the V gene TRBV19; D remains unclear. In germline, CDR1 is LNHDA, CDR2 SQIVND (reference sequence). The V gene lost 3 bases and the J gene lost 5 bases, with 7 bases spanning the gap. The CDR3 consists of 12 residues. This CDR3 is CASSIIGTEAFF. The CDR3 bases are TGTGCCAGTAGTATTATCGGGACTGAAGCTTTCTTT.

The genes are TRBV5-6 and TRBJ2-2; D gene unclear. This CDR3 is built from 14 residues. The germline gives CDR1 SGHDT, CDR2 YYEEEE. V lost 1 base and J lost 15, with 19 bases in between. CDR3 sequence (DNA): TGTGCCAGCAGCTTGACGCATACACCCGGTCGGGTGTTTTTT. Its protein product is CASSLTHTPGRVFF.

The rearrangement links TRBV7-6 to TRBJ2-2; D uncertain. This CDR3 contains 14 residues. Looked up from germline, CDR1 is SGHVS and CDR2 is FNYEAQ. Trimming took off 4 bases at V and 2 bases at J, with 8 bases between the two ends. The DNA of the CDR3 is TGTGCCAGCAGCTCCCCTTTAAACACCGGGGAGCTGTTTTTT. Its protein is CASSSPLNTGELFF.

The DNA of the CDR3 is TGTGCCAGTAGTATTAACGGAGGTGCAGCTTTCTTT. Its protein is CASSINGGAAFF. This sequence joins TRBV19 and TRBJ1-1; no clear D. The CDR3 extends over 12 amino acids. The ends were cut back, 3 bases at V and 10 bases at J, with 12 bases in the middle. The germline gives CDR1 LNHDA, CDR2 SQIVND (reference sequence).

The rearrangement uses TRBV28 and TRBJ1-2, with 8 bases that match TRBD1. The CDR3 consists of 16 residues. Trimming removed 3 bases from V and 4 bases from J; junction bases left unmatched: 10. Germline loops: CDR1 MDHEN, CDR2 SYDVKM. The CDR3 reads CASSFPHPDRGYGYTF. The CDR3 DNA is TGTGCCAGCAGTTTCCCGCATCCCGACAGGGGCTATGGCTACACCTTC.